This T cell receptor (beta chain) was sequenced in a study of T cell responses to AZD1222 COVID-19 vaccine. Trimming cost V 7 bases and J 3 bases, with 7 bases left between them. Germline V CDR1 and CDR2: SEHNR, FQNEAQ (reference sequence). The CDR3 has 13 residues. Study-level findings and limits: Clonal diversity was possibly underestimated, and the donors were mostly white British, with more females. Spike-specific TCR breadth and depth grew following two AZD1222 doses. Unmutated variant regions are reportedly the target of nearly half of TCRs that are spike-specific.

As to this clone: Its target is unknown.

Clones were sequenced by immunoSEQ multiplex PCR, and TCRdb holds only the in-frame ones, with some missing. The table has about 48,000 clones, around 86% seen once. Here the sequenced sample was peripheral blood, taken 28 days after the second AZD1222 dose. The receptor comes from an adult who received the AZD1222 COVID-19 vaccine. The J gene is TRBJ1-6, the V gene TRBV7-9, with unresolved D. The CDR3 loop reads CASTYDYNSPLHF. The DNA of the CDR3 is TGTGCCAGCACCTACGACTATAATTCACCCCTCCACTTT.